This T cell receptor beta chain stems from a study of human T cells and chemical hapten exposure. Study-wide context: Patches that contained 0.01% DPC were applied to the upper back and read at 6 days. Study-wide results and limits: The study found that DPC sensitization did not change TCRs above 1 in 1000 frequency.

This clonotype was seen at least ten times. Its antigen is unidentified. Sample time point: pre-sensitization, week 0. The treatment denotes: therapeutic diphenylcyclopropenone sensitization with weekly scalp DPC. Patches went on only after blood had been drawn each time. The germline gives CDR1 SGHTA, CDR2 FQGNSA. Deletions cut 6 bases from V and 4 bases from J, with 15 bases between. The CDR3 has 14 amino acids. TCRdb re-derived calls from the RACE reads in MiXCR, one entry per CDR3 protein. In the table there are approximately 320,000 distinct CDR3 sequences, approximately 5.8% of which are singletons.

The sample was whole blood, taken in connection with sensitization to the hapten diphenylcyclopropenone (DPC). The clonotype comes from a woman aged 18-30 years with alopecia areata. Some clones in this sample may be carry-over from other donors' samples. The chain uses TRBV7-2 and TRBJ1-1; D is possibly TRBD1 (5 bases). The CDR3 DNA follows: TGTGCCAGCAGTCCTGGTCCAGGGAGCACTGAAGCTTTCTTT. Its protein product is CASSPGPGSTEAFF.